These 20 T cell receptor beta chains share one sample of origin, sequenced in a study of T cell changes during pregnancy in multiple sclerosis. This table comes from immunoSEQ multiplex PCR, and its TCRdb copy is limited to in-frame clones, with some not included. The table lists some 48,000 clones, approximately 96% of them singletons, with under 0.9% in the top ten. Sequenced here: peripheral blood, sampled in the second trimester of pregnancy. The receptors stem from a female donor with multiple sclerosis, enrolled in a pregnancy study.

The chain combines TRBV5-1 with TRBJ2-3; 7 bases fit TRBD2. Germline-derived CDR1 and CDR2 are SGHRS and YFSETQ. V lost 9 bases, J lost 0 bases, and 7 bases stayed unmatched. The CDR3 spans 14 residues. CDR3 nucleotides: TGCGCCAACAGGACTAGTGGTAGCACAGATACGCAGTATTTT. Amino acids: CANRTSGSTDTQYF.

The chain has TRBV5-1 and TRBJ2-1; 10 bases are shared with TRBD2. V trimming: 4 bases; J trimming: 8 bases; junction bases outside the gene matches: 12. The CDR3 contains 16 residues. Germline V gene sequence: CDR1 SGHRS, CDR2 YFSETQ. The CDR3 region has the DNA TGCGCCAGCAGCCCCGCTTTGCTAGCGGGGGTTGATGAGCAGTTCTTC. Its protein product is CASSPALLAGVDEQFF.

The V and J genes are TRBV11-2 and TRBJ2-7, with D hard to call. CDR1 is SGHAT, CDR2 FQNNGV, per germline. The CDR3 length is 14 residues. The ends were cut back, 1 base at V and 2 bases at J, with 9 bases in the middle. The CDR3 loop reads CASSLVGGAYEQYF. The DNA of the CDR3 is TGTGCCAGCAGCTTAGTAGGCGGAGCCTACGAGCAGTACTTC.

This rearrangement joins TRBV7-8 to TRBJ2-7; 7 nucleotides agree with TRBD2. Trimming cost V 3 bases and J 6 bases; bases outside gene matches: 14. CDR1 SGHVS and CDR2 FQNEAQ come from the germline V gene. The CDR3 is made up of 16 amino acids. CDR3 sequence reads: CASSFIAGLARGEQYF. CDR3 coding DNA: TGTGCCAGCAGCTTCATAGCGGGTCTGGCGAGAGGCGAGCAGTACTTC.

The gene calls are TRBV19 and TRBJ2-1; maybe TRBD2 (6 bases). Germline V gene data show CDR1 as LNHDA and CDR2 as SQIVND (reference sequence). V was pared by 3 bases and J by 3 bases, with 12 bases between. This CDR3 comprises 15 residues. Written as DNA, the CDR3 is TGTGCCAGTAGTATTTTGGGAGGATTCTACAATGAGCAGTTCTTC. Amino acid sequence: CASSILGGFYNEQFF.

The chain combines TRBV25-1 with TRBJ2-1; the match to TRBD2 covers 8 bases. This CDR3 has 14 residues. Germline V CDR1 and CDR2: MGHDK, SYGVNS. V gave up 8 bases and J gave up 6 bases; unmatched junction bases: 9. The CDR3 region has the DNA TGTGCCAGCGGCGGGCGGGAGGCTCTCAATGAGCAGTTCTTC. Protein: CASGGREALNEQFF. Filled out from reference TRBV25-1 and TRBJ2-1, the complete variable domain reads EADIYQTPRYLVIGTGKKITLECSQTMGHDKMYWYQQDPGMELHLIHYSYGVNSTEKGDLSSESTVSRIRTEHFPLTLESARPSHTSQYLCASGGREALNEQFFGPGTRLTVL.

The J gene is TRBJ2-3, the V gene TRBV6-4; D may be TRBD1 (7 bases). Trimming removed 4 bases at V and 4 bases at J, with 12 bases between. Germline CDR1 MRHNA, CDR2 SNTAGT. CDR3 length: 14 amino acids. The chain's CDR3 is CASSVRGAADTQYF. For the CDR3, the DNA is TGTGCCAGCAGTGTCAGGGGGGCCGCAGATACGCAGTATTTT.

J is TRBJ2-2 and V is TRBV28; 10 bases line up with TRBD1. The germline V gene has CDR1 MDHEN and CDR2 SYDVKM. This CDR3 region has 15 residues. Trimming took 4 bases from V and 5 from J; bases not matched to a gene: 4. As DNA, the CDR3 is TGTGCCAGCAGTTCTCCGGGACAGGGGACCGGGGAGCTGTTTTTT. Translating gives CASSSPGQGTGELFF.

The chain employs TRBV6-5 and TRBJ2-5; TRBD1 might be the D (5 bases). CDR3 length: 14 amino acids. Germline values: CDR1 MNHEY, CDR2 SVGAGI. Deletions cut 0 bases from V and 4 bases from J, with 9 bases between. CDR3 nucleotide sequence: TGTGCCAGCAGTTACTCGAGTGGGGCAGAGACCCAGTACTTC. Residues: CASSYSSGAETQYF.

This chain uses TRBV6-6 with TRBJ1-5, with 8 bases lining up with TRBD1. The CDR3 has 14 amino acids. The germline V gene has CDR1 MNHNY and CDR2 SVGAGI (reference sequence). V shed 5 bases, J shed 7 bases, and the junction held 7 bases outside the gene matches. CDR3 amino acids: CASSLDRGWQPQHF. The CDR3 DNA reads TGTGCCAGCAGTCTTGACAGGGGTTGGCAGCCCCAGCATTTT.

V usage is TRBV19 and J usage is TRBJ2-2; 10 bases agree with TRBD2. Germline-derived CDR1 and CDR2 are LNHDA and SQIVND (reference sequence). After removal of 3 bases from V and 5 bases from J, the junction contained 6 bases not matched to a gene. This CDR3 is 16 amino acids long. The CDR3 sequence: CASSILAGASTGELFF. CDR3 nucleotide sequence: TGTGCCAGTAGTATTCTAGCGGGAGCTTCTACCGGGGAGCTGTTTTTT.

This chain connects TRBV28 to TRBJ2-3; 8 bases are shared with TRBD2. The trim removed 6 bases at V and 5 bases at J, leaving 4 bases unmatched. Germline V lookup: CDR1 MDHEN, CDR2 SYDVKM. The length of the CDR3 is 13 residues. CDR3 residues: CASRAGGGDTQYF. The CDR3 bases are TGTGCCAGCAGGGCGGGAGGCGGAGATACGCAGTATTTT.

This chain uses TRBV7-2 with TRBJ1-1; 9 nucleotides agree with TRBD1. The CDR3 length is 19 residues. The junction had 17 bases not matched to a gene; V was cut back by 1 base and J by 5 bases. The germline gives CDR1 SGHTA, CDR2 FQGNSA. For the CDR3, the DNA is TGTGCCAGCAGCTTAGGGCAGCCGGACAGGGGCCGCCGGGGAACTGAAGCTTTCTTT. It translates to CASSLGQPDRGRRGTEAFF. The full variable domain, its missing parts supplied by reference TRBV7-2 and TRBJ1-1, is GAGVSQSPSNKVTEKGKDVELRCDPISGHTALYWYRQSLGQGLEFLIYFQGNSAPDKSGLPSDRFSAERTGGSVSTLTIQRTQQEDSAVYLCASSLGQPDRGRRGTEAFFGQGTRLTVV.

The chain has TRBV5-5 and TRBJ2-7; perhaps TRBD2 as D (5 bases). Germline V gene lookup returns CDR1 SGHKS and CDR2 YYEKEE (reference sequence). The CDR3 spans 14 residues. Trimming shortened V by 2 bases and J by 0 bases, and 9 bases separated the two germline ends. CDR3 sequence reads: CASSFGLVSYEQYF. CDR3 DNA: TGTGCCAGCAGCTTCGGACTGGTCTCCTACGAGCAGTACTTC.

As for this clone: Other DNA variants within this sample encode the same CDR3. The V gene is TRBV6-5, the J gene TRBJ2-7; 12 bases are a match to TRBD2. The CDR3 extends over 14 amino acids. V lost 6 bases and J lost 5; bases outside the gene matches: 5. Germline CDR1 is MNHEY and CDR2 is SVGAGI. Here the CDR3 reads CASSRLAGAHEQYF. The CDR3 coding sequence is TGTGCCAGCAGCCGACTAGCGGGAGCTCACGAGCAGTACTTC.

This clone was observed a handful of times. The chain links TRBV14 to TRBJ2-4; the D gene is possibly TRBD2 (5 bases). There are 12 residues in the CDR3. CDR1 is SGHDN, CDR2 FVKESK, per germline. The germline V and J ends were trimmed by 4 bases and 10 bases, with 11 bases remaining between them. CDR3 sequence: CASSPRGYIQYF. CDR3 DNA: TGTGCCAGCAGCCCCCGCGGGTATATTCAGTACTTC. The full variable domain, completed using reference TRBV14 and TRBJ2-4, is EAGVTQFPSHSVIEKGQTVTLRCDPISGHDNLYWYRRVMGKEIKFLLHFVKESKQDESGMPNNRFLAERTGGTYSTLKVQPAELEDSGVYFCASSPRGYIQYFGAGTRLSVL.

This chain links TRBV2 with TRBJ2-1, with 7 nucleotides matching TRBD2. Germline V gene lookup returns CDR1 SNHLY and CDR2 FYNNEI. Trimming removed 5 bases from V and 9 bases from J; junction bases left unmatched: 10. This CDR3 spans 14 amino acids. CDR3 sequence reads: CASSLRGVVGEQFF. The DNA for the CDR3 is TGTGCCAGCAGTTTACGGGGGGTAGTTGGTGAGCAGTTCTTC. Using reference TRBV2 and TRBJ2-1 for the parts outside the CDR3, the full variable domain is EPEVTQTPSHQVTQMGQEVILRCVPISNHLYFYWYRQILGQKVEFLVSFYNNEISEKSEIFDDQFSVERPDGSNFTLKIRSTKLEDSAMYFCASSLRGVVGEQFFGPGTRLTVL.

The V call is TRBV7-8, the J call TRBJ1-1; D unresolved. Trimming pared 1 base from V and 5 bases from J, leaving 17 bases between. The CDR3 has 16 residues. The germline V gene has CDR1 SGHVS and CDR2 FQNEAQ. The CDR3, as DNA: TGTGCCAGCAGCTTAGTGAGATCGGGGATCGGGACTGAAGCTTTCTTT. Protein sequence: CASSLVRSGIGTEAFF.

The DNA for the CDR3 is TGTGCCAGCAGCTTAGGACTAGCGGGGGGGCGATTGGGCAATGAGCAGTTCTTC. Encoded protein: CASSLGLAGGRLGNEQFF. This chain connects TRBV7-9 to TRBJ2-1; 14 positions agree with TRBD2. Trimming took 1 base from V and 6 from J; bases not matched to a gene: 8. Germline V gene data show CDR1 as SEHNR and CDR2 as FQNEAQ (reference sequence). The CDR3 totals 18 residues.

V gene TRBV5-1 combines with J gene TRBJ2-5, with D possibly TRBD2 on 6 matching bases. V was shortened by 0 bases and J by 8 bases, with 17 bases between the two germline ends. The V gene's germline CDR1 is SGHRS and CDR2 YFSETQ. This CDR3 contains 15 residues. The CDR3 nucleotides are TGCGCCAGCAGCTTGGTTGGCGAGGCTAGCGAAACCCAGTACTTC. Translated: CASSLVGEASETQYF.